A single sample gave rise to the 10 T cell receptor beta chains below, sequenced in a study of T-cell memory formation after mild COVID-19. TCRdb reprocessed the 5' RACE reads with MiXCR, giving one entry per CDR3 protein. The repertoire holds 820 or so distinct CDR3 sequences, with 35% to 55% as singletons. Sequenced input: PBMCs or a T cell subset sorted from them (not recorded which). Receptor source: an adult who had mild COVID-19 (a few samples of this study predate the infection). Cell type and time point are not known.

This clonotype is large within its sample. The J gene is TRBJ1-2, the V gene TRBV30; no clear D gene. Per germline, CDR1 GTSNPN and CDR2 SVGIG (reference sequence). CDR3 size: 15 residues. Trimming removed 2 bases from V and 4 bases from J, with 17 bases in between. The CDR3 DNA reads as TGTGCCTGGAGTCCAGTCCGTCGGGCCCTCTATGGCTACACCTTC. The encoded protein is CAWSPVRRALYGYTF.

This clonotype is labeled large. The rearrangement links TRBV20-1 to TRBJ1-4, with D possibly TRBD1 on 5 matching bases. Germline-derived CDR1 and CDR2 are DFQATT and SNEGSKA (reference sequence). V dropped 0 bases and J dropped 8 bases, with 13 bases sitting between them. This CDR3 is built from 14 residues. In DNA, the CDR3 is TGCAGTGCTAGAGACGGGACCCTTTGGGAAAAACTGTTTTTT. This gives the protein CSARDGTLWEKLFF.

This chain joins TRBV20-1 and TRBJ2-3; 12 bases match TRBD2. Germline V lookup: CDR1 DFQATT, CDR2 SNEGSKA (reference sequence). The CDR3 contains 18 residues. Losses at the gene ends were 5 bases for V and 2 bases for J; bases not matched to a gene: 14. This chain's CDR3 is CSAYELAGGLGVTDTQYF. In DNA form, the CDR3 reads TGCAGTGCTTACGAACTAGCGGGGGGTTTGGGGGTCACAGATACGCAGTATTTT.

This clonotype is large. This chain joins TRBV14 and TRBJ2-1; D unclear. V dropped 0 bases and J dropped 5 bases, with 8 bases sitting between them. The CDR3 runs 14 residues. Germline V gene data show CDR1 as SGHDN and CDR2 as FVKESK. The CDR3 DNA follows: TGTGCCAGCAGCCAAGATCTAATAAACAATGAGCAGTTCTTC. This translates into CASSQDLINNEQFF. Together with reference TRBV14 and TRBJ2-1, the CDR3 gives the full variable domain: EAGVTQFPSHSVIEKGQTVTLRCDPISGHDNLYWYRRVMGKEIKFLLHFVKESKQDESGMPNNRFLAERTGGTYSTLKVQPAELEDSGVYFCASSQDLINNEQFFGPGTRLTVL.

V is TRBV20-1 and J is TRBJ1-2, with D maybe TRBD1 (6 bases). Per the germline V gene, CDR1 is DFQATT and CDR2 is SNEGSKA (reference sequence). CDR3 length equals 13 residues. V lost 0 bases and J 8 bases, leaving 13 bases between the germline ends. CDR3 loop: CSARDSGGLGYTF. The CDR3 coding sequence is TGCAGTGCTAGAGATTCCGGGGGCCTCGGCTACACCTTC.

By sample fraction, this clonotype is large (0.1 to 1%). The genes are TRBV12-3 or TRBV12-4 and TRBJ1-6; 7 bases align to TRBD1. The length of the CDR3 is 13 residues. V dropped 4 bases and J dropped 6; count of bases not matched to a gene: 0. The CDR3 sequence: CASSYRGNSPLHF. The DNA for the CDR3 is TGTGCCAGCAGTTACAGGGGTAATTCACCCCTCCACTTT.

This clonotype counts as large. The rearrangement links TRBV12-3 or TRBV12-4 to TRBJ2-1; TRBD2 agrees at 9 bases. V lost 1 base and J lost 7; bases outside the gene matches: 5. The CDR3 spans 15 residues. CDR3 sequence (DNA): TGTGCCAGCAGTTTAGGGCTAGCGGGGAAGAATGAGCAGTTCTTC. It is translated as CASSLGLAGKNEQFF.

In its sample, this clonotype is medium-sized (0.01 to 0.1%). The chain links TRBV30 to TRBJ2-1; no clear D gene. Per germline, CDR1 GTSNPN and CDR2 SVGIG (reference sequence). V lost 5 bases, J lost 9 bases, and 11 bases lay in between. This CDR3 has 11 amino acids. CDR3 residues: CAWGGFAEQFF. Here the CDR3 DNA reads TGTGCCTGGGGTGGGTTCGCTGAGCAGTTCTTC. Combining the CDR3 with reference TRBV30 and TRBJ2-1 gives the whole variable domain SQTIHQWPATLVQPVGSPLSLECTVEGTSNPNLYWYRQAAGRGLQLLFYSVGIGQISSEVPQNLSASRPQDRQFILSSKKLLLSDSGFYLCAWGGFAEQFFGPGTRLTVL.

The V gene is TRBV5-1, the J gene TRBJ2-7, with 8 bases identical to TRBD1. This CDR3 has 14 amino acids. Germline lookup yields CDR1 SGHRS and CDR2 YFSETQ. The CDR3 loop reads CASSLTSGTGTLFV. The CDR3 coding sequence is TGCGCCAGCAGCTTGACCTCCGGGACAGGCACATTGTTCGTC.

By proportion, this clonotype is large. The chain carries TRBV20-1 and TRBJ2-7; D remains ambiguous. Trimming took off 3 bases at V and 3 bases at J, with 9 bases between the two ends. The CDR3 covers 12 residues. Germline lookup yields CDR1 DFQATT and CDR2 SNEGSKA (reference sequence). CDR3 sequence (DNA): TGCAGTGCTAGCCGCGGCCGCTACGAGCAGTACTTC. Residues: CSASRGRYEQYF.